These 22 T cell receptor delta chains came from one sample sequenced in a study of gamma-delta T cells after stem cell transplantation. TCRdb reprocessed the RT-PCR reads using CATT. The sample has about 500 delta-chain clones; about 1.5% are singletons. The sample comprised gamma-delta T cells. These receptors were obtained from a human donor. It is not recorded whose cells these are; they may come from a transplant donor.

This clone appeared a few times. The protein TCRdb lists belongs to a much larger clone and differs from this DNA's translation at residue 10, which points to a read error; the protein shown is made from the DNA. This chain links TRDV2 with TRDJ1, with D possibly being TRDD3 (6 bases). CDR1 and CDR2 from the germline V gene are GEAIGNYY and EKD. V lost 3 bases, J lost 3 bases, and 25 bases lay in between. The CDR3 consists of 18 residues. CDR3 sequence reads: CACDPVSGDAPGPDKLIF. Here the CDR3 DNA reads TGTGCCTGTGACCCAGTTTCTGGGGATGCCCCCGGGCCCGATAAACTCATCTTT.

A note on this clone: This DNA's translation and the protein TCRdb lists, from a much larger clone, do not match at residue 6, likely due to a read error; the protein shown is translated from the DNA. This chain joins TRDV2 and TRDJ1; D perhaps matches TRDD3 (6 bases). With 2 bases removed from V and 0 bases from J, the gap between germline ends came to 30 bases. The CDR3 is 21 amino acids. Germline values: CDR1 GEAIGNYY, CDR2 EKD. Here the CDR3 DNA reads TGTGCCTGTGACATGGCGTCGTCCAATCGGGATGGGGGCTTGTACACCGATAAACTCATCTTT. Translated, it gives CACDMASSNRDGGLYTDKLIF.

In its sample, this clone is large. Different DNA sequences within this sample yield the same CDR3. The rearrangement joins TRDV3 to TRDJ1; no firm D call. V was trimmed by 2 bases and J by 1 base, leaving 17 bases between them. This CDR3 is 15 amino acids long. The germline CDR1 and CDR2 sequences are TVYSNPD and GDNSRS (reference sequence). CDR3 coding DNA: TGTGCCTTTTTGATAAAACGTGAATGCACCGATAAACTCATCTTT. Translated: CAFLIKRECTDKLIF.

By sample share, this clone is large. It is likely a read error: a sequence one base away is far more abundant. Other DNA sequences in the same sample also yield this CDR3. The V call is TRDV1, the J call TRDJ1; TRDD3 agrees at 7 bases. The CDR3 covers 17 residues. The germline gives CDR1 TSWWSYY, CDR2 QGS. The CDR3 sequence: CALGELVLGVLRGKLIF. In DNA form, the CDR3 reads TGTGCCCTTGGGGAACTCGTCCTGGGGGTCCTCCGTGGTAAACTCATCTTT.

In regard to this clone: The TCRdb record carries a much larger clone's protein, which differs from this DNA's translation at residue 9; a read error is the likely cause, and the protein listed here is the DNA translation. The chain carries TRDV2 and TRDJ1, with D possibly matching TRDD3 (6 bases). V lost 3 bases and J lost 4, with 35 bases in between. CDR1 is GEAIGNYY, CDR2 EKD, per germline. CDR3 length: 21 amino acids. The CDR3 protein is CACDPLQTRVTGLKGGDKLIF. CDR3 bases: TGTGCCTGTGACCCACTCCAAACACGGGTGACTGGGCTAAAAGGTGGCGATAAACTCATCTTT.

This clone is classed as large. The identical CDR3 is also encoded by other nucleotide sequences in the sample. CDR3: CALGASHPSLWGIRRGFTDKLIF. The CDR3 DNA sequence: TGTGCTCTTGGGGCATCCCACCCCTCCCTTTGGGGGATTAGGCGCGGGTTCACCGATAAACTCATCTTT. The chain couples TRDV1 to TRDJ1, with 8 positions matching TRDD3. The germline CDR1 and CDR2 sequences are TSWWSYY and QGS. The junction had 29 bases not matched to a gene; V was cut back by 4 bases and J by 1 base. This CDR3 is 23 amino acids long.

There are a few counts of this clone. The TCRdb protein, from a much larger clone, departs from this DNA's translation at residue 17, likely by read error; the protein shown derives from the DNA. The chain recombines TRDV2 with TRDJ2, with 12 bases identical to TRDD3. This CDR3 has 21 amino acids. Germline V lookup: CDR1 GEAIGNYY, CDR2 EKD. CDR3 protein: CACDRMLGDTRANTLTTQLFF. In DNA, the CDR3 is TGTGCCTGTGACCGGATGCTGGGGGATACGCGGGCGAACACTTTGACAACACAACTCTTCTTT.

This clone was detected a few times. Possible read error: a much larger clone is one base away. Distinct nucleotide sequences in the sample also encode this CDR3. The CDR3 DNA follows: TGTGCCTTTGAAGTTTTCGGGGGTACGCTCACCGATAAACTCATCTTT. Its protein is CAFEVFGGTLTDKLIF. This sequence joins TRDV3 and TRDJ1, with D maybe TRDD3 (5 bases). The CDR3 extends over 16 amino acids. V dropped 2 bases and J dropped 1 base, with 20 bases sitting between them. CDR1 and CDR2 (germline): TVYSNPD, GDNSRS (reference sequence).

This clone is termed large. At the DNA level, this CDR3 is encoded by other sequences in the same sample as well. The chain is built from TRDV2 and TRDJ1, with D possibly being TRDD3 (6 bases). Germline V CDR1 and CDR2: GEAIGNYY, EKD. The CDR3 consists of 15 residues. Trimming shortened V by 0 bases and J by 1 base, and 11 bases separated the two germline ends. The CDR3 sequence: CACDTVGAPTDKLIF. The CDR3 coding sequence is TGTGCCTGTGACACCGTGGGGGCTCCCACCGATAAACTCATCTTT.

In regard to this clone: Given a far larger clone just one base away, this is likely a sequencing read error. The rearrangement uses TRDV1 and TRDJ1; 7 positions agree with TRDD2. The ends lost 0 bases at V and 1 base at J; junction bases unmatched: 29. The CDR3 is made up of 24 amino acids. The germline gives CDR1 TSWWSYY, CDR2 QGS. The CDR3 DNA is TGTGCTCTTGGGGAACTCTCTGCCTTCCTGGGTATACGGCACCCTTCCTGGTGCACCGATAAACTCATCTTT. Translated, it gives CALGELSAFLGIRHPSWCTDKLIF.

By sample share, this clone is medium-sized. The chain has TRDV2 and TRDJ1, with 10 nucleotides matching TRDD3. Because TCRdb records no J gene, it was assigned here through a match of the DNA to germline. The CDR3 spans 18 residues. The ends lost 3 bases at V and 3 bases at J; junction bases unmatched: 15. In germline, CDR1 is GEAIGNYY, CDR2 EKD. CDR3 sequence reads: CACDHLLGDAAGADKLIF. The CDR3 DNA sequence: TGTGCCTGTGACCACTTACTGGGGGATGCGGCGGGAGCCGATAAACTCATCTTT.

On this clone itself: TCRdb's listed protein matches a much larger clone and diverges from this DNA's translation at residues 5 and 12, likely through a read error; the protein shown comes from the DNA. CDR3 nucleotide sequence: TGTGCTCTTGGGAATGGTGTGATTAAGCGTTACCGGGGGATAATCGATAAACTCATCTTT. Amino acids: CALGNGVIKRYRGIIDKLIF. The chain employs TRDV1 and TRDJ1, with 8 bases lining up with TRDD3. The junction had 24 bases not matched to a gene; V was cut back by 5 bases and J by 4 bases. CDR1 is TSWWSYY, CDR2 QGS, per germline. The CDR3 sequence is 20 residues long.

On this clone: The protein in TCRdb stems from a much larger clone and differs at residue 13 from this DNA's translation, likely a read error; here the protein is translated from the DNA. The chain joins TRDV2 to TRDJ1; the match to TRDD3 covers 7 bases. V shed 3 bases, J shed 2 bases, and the junction held 20 bases outside the gene matches. The V gene's germline CDR1 is GEAIGNYY and CDR2 EKD. There are 19 residues in the CDR3. CDR3 coding DNA: TGTGCCTGTGACCCCCTGGGAATTCCCGCCTGGGGGGCAACCGATAAACTCATCTTT. This encodes CACDPLGIPAWGATDKLIF.

On this clone: A far more abundant clone sits one base away, making this likely a read error. The chain joins TRDV2 to TRDJ1; D possibly corresponds to TRDD3 (6 bases). The length of the CDR3 is 21 residues. Germline CDR1 is GEAIGNYY and CDR2 is EKD. Trimming cost V 2 bases and J 0 bases, with 30 bases left between them. The CDR3 here is CACDMVSSNRDGGLHTDKLIF. CDR3 DNA: TGTGCCTGTGACATGGTGTCGTCCAATCGGGATGGGGGCTTGCACACCGATAAACTCATCTTT.

This clone has more than one count but fewer than ten. The protein held in TCRdb is that of a much larger clone and does not match this DNA's translation at residue 13, likely because of a read error; the protein shown is translated from the DNA. The gene calls are TRDV2 and TRDJ1; D uncertain. This CDR3 is built from 15 residues. Germline values: CDR1 GEAIGNYY, CDR2 EKD. The CDR3 DNA reads TGTGCCTGTGACTCCATCTCCGATCGTCTCGATAAACCCATCTTT. Translated: CACDSISDRLDKPIF.

On this clone itself: The protein given by TCRdb reflects a much larger clone and differs at residue 12 from this DNA's translation, likely from a read error; the protein shown is the DNA's translation. V gene TRDV3 combines with J gene TRDJ1, with a tentative D call TRDD2 (5 bases). The CDR3 contains 20 residues. Germline-derived CDR1 and CDR2 are TVYSNPD and GDNSRS (reference sequence). Between the trimmed V and J ends, which lost 1 base and 3 bases, there was a span of 33 bases. As DNA, the CDR3 is TGTGCCTTTACCACCCCTTCTTCGCCGACGGGTGGATTAGAATCCGATAAACTCATCTTT. It translates to CAFTTPSSPTGGLESDKLIF. Drawing the rest from reference TRDV3 and TRDJ1, the complete variable domain is CDKVTQSSPDQTVASGSEVVLLCTYDTVYSNPDLFWYRIRPDYSFQFVFYGDNSRSEGADFTQGRFSVKHILTQKAFHLVISPVRTEDSATYYCAFTTPSSPTGGLESDKLIFGKGTRVTVEP.

A word on this clone: A far larger clone is a single base away, which makes a read error likely. Other DNA sequences within the sample encode an identical CDR3. V is TRDV3 and J is TRDJ1, with TRDD3 matching over 13 bases. Germline V lookup: CDR1 TVYSNPD, CDR2 GDNSRS (reference sequence). The junction had 7 bases not matched to a gene; V was cut back by 3 bases and J by 3 bases. The CDR3 is 15 residues long. CDR3 amino acids: CALSDWGIRADKLIF. The DNA of the CDR3 is TGTGCCTTGTCTGACTGGGGGATACGCGCCGATAAACTCATCTTT. The whole variable domain, remainder taken from reference TRDV3 and TRDJ1, is CDKVTQSSPDQTVASGSEVVLLCTYDTVYSNPDLFWYRIRPDYSFQFVFYGDNSRSEGADFTQGRFSVKHILTQKAFHLVISPVRTEDSATYYCALSDWGIRADKLIFGKGTRVTVEP.

The chain combines TRDV1 with TRDJ1; the match to TRDD3 covers 8 bases. CDR3 length equals 24 residues. Germline lookup yields CDR1 TSWWSYY and CDR2 QGS. After removal of 6 bases from V and 8 bases from J, the junction contained 41 bases not matched to a gene. The CDR3 DNA reads TGTGCTCTTGGATACAGAGGTAACTGGGGGCTTACACATCACAAACCCTACAACGTGATGAAACTCATCTTT. The encoded protein is CALGYRGNWGLTHHKPYNVMKLIF.

This clone was found a few times. The translation of this DNA and the TCRdb protein of a much larger clone differ at residue 9, probably owing to a read error; the protein shown here is translated from the DNA. This chain uses TRDV2 with TRDJ1, with 7 bases aligning to TRDD3. Germline CDR1 is GEAIGNYY and CDR2 is EKD. This CDR3 is built from 18 residues. V gave up 3 bases and J gave up 3 bases; unmatched junction bases: 18. The CDR3 region is CACDPVSGGTPGPDKLIF. The DNA of the CDR3 is TGTGCCTGTGACCCAGTTTCTGGGGGTACCCCCGGGCCCGATAAACTCATCTTT.

With respect to this clone: With a far larger clone one base away, a read error is the likely cause. This sample includes further DNA sequences coding for the same CDR3. The CDR3 DNA sequence: TGTGCTCTTGGGGAACTCTCTGCCTTCCTGGGTATACGGCACCCTTCCTGGTACACCGACAAACTCATCTTT. Translated, it gives CALGELSAFLGIRHPSWYTDKLIF. The rearrangement uses TRDV1 and TRDJ1, with 7 bases that match TRDD2. CDR3 length: 24 residues. Germline assignment: CDR1 TSWWSYY and CDR2 QGS.

A note on this clone: This DNA translates differently at residue 13 from the TCRdb protein, which is that of a much larger clone; a read error is likely, and the protein shown is the DNA's own translation. V gene TRDV2 combines with J gene TRDJ3; 7 bases are a match to TRDD3. The CDR3 runs 18 residues. CDR1 and CDR2 (germline): GEAIGNYY, EKD. This CDR3 is CACDTVLGVSWDARQMFF. CDR3 DNA: TGTGCCTGTGACACCGTGCTGGGGGTATCCTGGGACGCCCGACAGATGTTTTTC.

Only a few counts were recorded for this clone. TCRdb's listed protein matches a much larger clone and diverges from this DNA's translation at residue 12, likely through a read error; the protein shown comes from the DNA. This chain connects TRDV2 to TRDJ1; 8 bases agree with TRDD3. The CDR3 covers 18 residues. Germline CDR1 is GEAIGNYY and CDR2 is EKD. Losses at the gene ends were 3 bases for V and 3 bases for J; bases not matched to a gene: 17. This CDR3 reads CACDPVSGDTPRPDKLIF. The CDR3, as DNA: TGTGCCTGTGACCCAGTTTCTGGGGATACCCCCAGGCCCGATAAACTCATCTTT.